This TCR beta chain was sequenced for a study of regulatory T cells in long-lasting Graves disease (dated by TCRdb to the early 2020s). For context, the study as a whole: Persistent Graves' disease was defined as persistently positive TSH receptor autoantibodies together with antithyroid drug treatment for over 5 years. A total of around 33 samples were covered by TCR sequencing, comprising some 13 persistent and around 20 newly diagnosed Graves' disease patients. Peripheral blood TCR sequencing and RNA sequencing compared persistent Graves' disease patients with newly diagnosed Graves' disease patients. The study was conducted in China and was registered as a clinical trial. Persistent Graves' disease patients in the clinical cohort had taken antithyroid drugs for about 10.3 years on average. The paper as a whole reports these results and caveats: Peripheral blood alone was examined, since thyroid tissue, which constituted the primary lesion, could not be accessed. TRBV28, TRBJ1-2 and TRBJ2-5 were preferentially used in persistent disease, while TRBV20-1 and TRBJ2-1 were favored in newly diagnosed disease. The small sample size was acknowledged by the authors as a limitation that may reduce accuracy. More public clonotypes were shared among persistent patients (2,741) than among newly diagnosed patients (roughly 1,000). Lower TCR Shannon entropy and fewer highly expanded clones were observed in persistent Graves' disease patients than in newly diagnosed patients, which suggested clonal expansion. Sequencing and analysis were limited to the TCR beta chain.

CDR1 and CDR2 are drawn from the germline V gene: KGHSH, LQKENI. The germline ends are 4 bases apart after V is trimmed by 6 bases and J by 2 bases. The CDR3 starts with the cysteine, ends with the phenylalanine, and has 11 residues. Just CDR3 DNA is preserved here, 33 bases in frame from base 1. This clonotype was detected a few times. Its cognate antigen has yet to be identified. It has no much larger one-base neighbor in the sample; base qualities were not kept. The library came from multiplex PCR. Instrument used: Illumina HiSeq 4000. To build TCR beta libraries, CDR3 regions were amplified by Arm-PCR using iRepertoire HTBI primers. Before sequencing, the PCR products underwent gel purification. The paper's processing steps were these. Gene usage analysis of CDR3 amino acid clonotypes relied on the 60 or so TRBV and about 13 TRBJ segments identified across samples. Filtered high-quality paired reads were merged into contigs using COPE and FqMerger. BLAST was used to align contigs to IMGT TRBV, TRBD and TRBJ reference genes, with CDR3 defined following IMGT. Any clonotype with a frequency above 0.1% was classified as a highly expanded clone. Repertoire diversity was measured by Shannon entropy, and V-J evenness by the Gini coefficient. Public clonotypes were defined as clonotypes shared by more than one individual. Through fastp at Q25 and MiXCR, TCRdb rebuilt clones from the public reads, retaining in-frame beta chains. Duplicate CDR3 protein sequences are folded into a single record with the most common DNA and genes. For this entry, the V and J calls and clone size follow TCRdb and not the study's own pipeline. This sample lists 300,000 to 350,000 distinct CDR3 sequences; about 19% were detected once. Of the sample, over 25% falls within the top ten clones.

The sample's time point label, decoded: persistent/refractory GD, antithyroid drugs over 5 years with positive TRAb. For both TCR sequencing and RNA sequencing, RNA was extracted from PBMCs using TRIzol. Graves' disease was diagnosed according to American Thyroid Association guidelines. Recruitment of patients was carried out at an endocrinology department in Xi'an, China. From each patient, approximately 10 milliliters of peripheral blood was collected into an EDTA anticoagulant tube. Ficoll Paque Plus density gradient separation was used to isolate PBMCs, and no additional T cell sorting was done. An Agilent 2100 Bioanalyzer and agarose gel were used to check RNA quality, and a NanoDrop 2000 was used to measure RNA concentration.

This receptor was taken from a female donor with Graves disease. The material was peripheral blood mononuclear cells (PBMCs), obtained when the disease was refractory, from a patient treated with antithyroid drugs. The V gene is TRBV18 and the J gene is TRBJ2-5; the D gene lacks a confident call. The nucleotide sequence reads as follows: TGTGCCAGCTCCCAACAAGAGACCCAGTACTTC. This sequence encodes CASSQQETQYF.